This TCR beta chain appears in the sequencing data of a study of T-cell memory formation after mild COVID-19. Study as a whole: There were largely donor-specific TCR clusters. Whole-study results and caveats: The study detected some responding clones in pre-infection memory, suggesting cross-reactive memory joined. CD4+ bias marked clones expanding day 15 to 37, unlike balanced contracting clones.

In regard to this clonotype: Its antigen is unknown.

TCR alpha and TCR beta cDNA libraries carrying sample barcodes and UMIs were produced by 5'RACE using constant-segment primers. TCRdb re-called the 5' RACE reads with MiXCR, one entry per CDR3 protein. There are about 340,000 distinct CDR3 sequences in the sample; 20% to 25% occur only once, and roughly a fifth lies in the top ten. This sequence originates from a man younger than 30 who had mild COVID-19 (a few samples of this study predate the infection). Cell type and time point are not known. Sequencing was carried out using PBMCs or a T cell subset sorted from them (not recorded which).

The chain's CDR3 is CASSPSQGPYEQYF. CDR3 DNA: TGTGCCAGCTCACCATCTCAGGGGCCCTACGAGCAGTACTTC. The chain couples TRBV18 to TRBJ2-7, with D perhaps matching TRBD1 (6 bases). V was shortened by 2 bases and J by 2 bases, with 10 bases between the two germline ends. The CDR3 contains 14 residues. The germline V gene has CDR1 KGHSH and CDR2 LQKENI.